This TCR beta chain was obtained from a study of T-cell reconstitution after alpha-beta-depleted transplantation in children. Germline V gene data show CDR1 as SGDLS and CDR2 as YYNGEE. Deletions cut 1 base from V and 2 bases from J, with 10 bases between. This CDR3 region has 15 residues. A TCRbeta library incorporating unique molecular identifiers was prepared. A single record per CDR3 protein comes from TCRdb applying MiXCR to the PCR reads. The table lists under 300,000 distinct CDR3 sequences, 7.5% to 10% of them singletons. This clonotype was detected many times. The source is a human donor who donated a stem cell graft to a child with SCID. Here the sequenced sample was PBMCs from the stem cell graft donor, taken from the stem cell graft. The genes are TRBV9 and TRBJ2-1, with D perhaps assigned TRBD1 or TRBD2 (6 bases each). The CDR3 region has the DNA TGTGCCAGCAGCGTACTAGGGGGGACCTACAATGAGCAGTTCTTC. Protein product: CASSVLGGTYNEQFF.